The next 8 T cell receptor beta chains were all read from a single sample in a study of cytomegalovirus exposure and HLA in healthy donors. PCR primers comprised 60 Vbeta and 13 Jbeta primers. Generated by immunoSEQ multiplex PCR, the TCRdb table keeps only in-frame clones and is missing some. The sample shows roughly 150,000 clones, around 66% of them seen only once. Sequences were obtained from PBMCs. The receptors come from a woman in her thirties in good health and CMV-seropositive.

This chain joins TRBV5-1 and TRBJ2-1; tentatively, D is TRBD1 (6 bases). This CDR3 spans 15 amino acids. CDR1 is SGHRS and CDR2 is YFSETQ in the germline V gene. With 0 bases removed from V and 3 bases from J, the gap between germline ends came to 10 bases. The CDR3 loop is CASSLGQDFYNEQFF. The CDR3 nucleotides are TGCGCCAGCAGCTTGGGACAGGACTTCTACAATGAGCAGTTCTTC.

DNA for the CDR3: TGTGCCAGCAGTTACTATGGGGGCCGAGGAGAGCAGTACTTC. This gives the protein CASSYYGGRGEQYF. The chain carries TRBV6-5 and TRBJ2-7; possibly TRBD1 for D (6 bases). V was clipped by 1 base and J by 7 bases, with 14 bases between them. The V gene's germline CDR1 is MNHEY and CDR2 SVGAGI. CDR3 size: 14 residues.

This clone has more than one count but fewer than ten. The chain combines TRBV15 with TRBJ1-5; 9 bases align to TRBD1. The CDR3 has 15 amino acids. Germline V gives CDR1 LNHNV, CDR2 YYDKDF (reference sequence). Trimming took 0 bases from V and 6 from J; bases not matched to a gene: 3. The CDR3 nucleotides are TGTGCCACCAGCAGAGAACGGACAGGGGTTCAGCCCCAGCATTTT. The encoded protein is CATSRERTGVQPQHF.

The chain is built from TRBV4-1 and TRBJ2-3; 9 positions agree with TRBD2. J gave up 1 base and V 5 bases, and 10 bases lay outside the gene matches. The CDR3 is 17 amino acids. In germline, CDR1 is MGHRA, CDR2 YSYEKL. CDR3 loop: CASSLPFIAGGTDTQYF. CDR3 sequence (DNA): TGCGCCAGCAGCTTACCCTTTATAGCGGGGGGCACAGATACGCAGTATTTT.

This clone is a singleton in its sample. This chain uses TRBV2 with TRBJ2-3; D unresolved. CDR3 size: 14 residues. The V gene's germline CDR1 is SNHLY and CDR2 FYNNEI. V shed 4 bases and J shed 2 bases, with 10 bases lying between them. The CDR3 sequence is CASSVSTATDTQYF. For the CDR3, the DNA is TGTGCCAGCAGTGTTTCGACTGCCACAGATACGCAGTATTTT.

This clone was detected a few times. This chain joins TRBV11-2 and TRBJ1-6; 7 bases map to TRBD1. The J segment lost 9 bases and the V segment lost 4 bases, leaving 9 bases of the junction unmatched. The CDR3 is made up of 15 amino acids. Germline CDR1 reads SGHAT; CDR2 reads FQNNGV. CDR3 DNA: TGTGCCAGCAGCTCGAATTCAGGGGGATCTTCACCCCTCCACTTT. Translating gives CASSSNSGGSSPLHF.

The V gene is TRBV7-8, the J gene TRBJ1-1, with TRBD1 identical over 7 bases. The CDR3 length is 13 residues. Trimming removed 5 bases from V and 5 bases from J; junction bases left unmatched: 5. Germline values: CDR1 SGHVS, CDR2 FQNEAQ. The CDR3 loop is CASSVRGRTEAFF. CDR3 nucleotides: TGTGCCAGCAGCGTCAGGGGGAGAACTGAAGCTTTCTTT. Full variable domain (missing parts from reference TRBV7-8 and TRBJ1-1): GAGVSQSPRYKVAKRGQDVALRCDPISGHVSLFWYQQALGQGPEFLTYFQNEAQLDKSGLPSDRFFAERPEGSVSTLKIQRTQQEDSAVYLCASSVRGRTEAFFGQGTRLTVV.

The chain joins TRBV6-1 to TRBJ2-7, with a tentative D call TRBD2 (5 bases). The germline V gene encodes CDR1 MNHNS and CDR2 SASEGT. The CDR3 runs to 12 residues. V gave up 6 bases and J gave up 3 bases, with 9 bases separating them. The DNA for the CDR3 is TGTGCCAGCAGCGGCGAGGGCTACGAGCAGTACTTC. This gives the protein CASSGEGYEQYF.